The rows below give T cell receptor beta chains drawn from one sample of a study of shared clonotypes between healthy human individuals. Some clones are missing from TCRdb's copy, which holds only in-frame ones; the method was immunoSEQ multiplex PCR. This table holds roughly 650,000 clones, 95% to 98% found once. The sample taken for sequencing was naive CD4+ T cells sorted from blood. These receptors all come from a woman aged 25-40 years in good health. The conserved cysteine and the conserved F or W are not part of the CDR3 here. The order of the fields is V gene, CDR3 protein.

V: TRBV2
CDR3: ASSGQGNSNQPQH

V: TRBV4-1
CDR3: ASSQDRGLETQY

V: TRBV28
CDR3: ASSPYPGGGAYNEQF

V: TRBV7-7
CDR3: ASSYWGTGTSGSEYEQY

V: TRBV28
CDR3: ASSLVGGQIYNEQF

V: TRBV7-6
CDR3: ASSLAGSYNEQF

V: TRBV6-1
CDR3: ASSDRANYEQY

V: TRBV6-5
CDR3: ASSLGVGPNTEAF

V: TRBV10-3
CDR3: AISESVSGPMNTEAF

V: TRBV28
CDR3: ASSWVTSASSYEQY

V: TRBV7-8
CDR3: ASSQIRFGGRNQPQH

V: TRBV2
CDR3: ASSETEPINIQY

V: TRBV5-1
CDR3: ASSPGDGNYGYT

V: TRBV5-1
CDR3: ASSLLRDTNTQY

V: TRBV28
CDR3: ASSLGQFSYEQY

V: TRBV18
CDR3: ASSRLAGVIDTQY

V: TRBV6-1
CDR3: ASRGPGNQPQH

V: TRBV19
CDR3: ASSSSGAGGRNEQF

V: TRBV28
CDR3: ASRFQSTDTQY

V: TRBV19
CDR3: ASKGEDRTNEQF

V: TRBV5-1
CDR3: ASSLNSGRALGEQF

V: TRBV27
CDR3: ASRPLAGPNTGELF

V: TRBV10-3
CDR3: ATNPDPNYGYT

V: TRBV7-9
CDR3: ASSLRPQALATNEKLF

V: TRBV18
CDR3: ASSPAGNRANTGELF

V: TRBV5-5
CDR3: ASSLNSGQSYGYT

V: TRBV11-3
CDR3: ASSLDSSGQSTDTQY

V: TRBV11-2
CDR3: ASSAVGGQTEAF

V: TRBV19
CDR3: ASSDGRGGFWQPQH

V: TRBV5-4
CDR3: ASSSPGHYGTGELF

V: TRBV7-3
CDR3: ASSPGLNYGYT

V: TRBV29-1
CDR3: SVTRLAGRRMTNEQF

V: TRBV10-3
CDR3: AISDTRGAIGEQF

V: TRBV28
CDR3: ASRSGGGKYEQY

V: TRBV28
CDR3: ANRGRKSHGYT

V: TRBV18
CDR3: ASSPSSTGGGTDTQY

V: TRBV5-4
CDR3: ASTIKGAPGNTIY

V: TRBV5-1
CDR3: ASSLEDTQY

V: TRBV28
CDR3: ASSFPGGGRNSPLH

V: TRBV28
CDR3: ASANGGAYEQY

V: TRBV2
CDR3: ASSEMTGYSNQPQH

V: TRBV19
CDR3: ASSQREDTGELF

V: TRBV6-4
CDR3: ASKREVFTDTQY

V: TRBV5-1
CDR3: ASQTSGAYNEQF

V: TRBV11-2
CDR3: ASSSPRAGGYEQY

V: TRBV13
CDR3: ASSLHRRAAGNTIY

V: TRBV2
CDR3: AVNTGPGNTIY

V: TRBV11-2
CDR3: ASSLPSVPFHEQY

V: TRBV9
CDR3: ASSAHRETAF

V: TRBV9
CDR3: ASSTWGQPGGTEAF

V: TRBV18
CDR3: ASSPFVGVAAKETQY

V: TRBV14
CDR3: ASSQVDSFSGNTIY

V: TRBV29-1
CDR3: SVEGSSITEAF

V: TRBV14
CDR3: ASSQDWGAGLTDTQY

V: TRBV6-5
CDR3: ASREGHLPQH

V: TRBV4-1
CDR3: ASSQLYRDTEAF

V: TRBV11-3
CDR3: ASSPSTDTQY

V: TRBV2
CDR3: ASTIGRVAGDTDTQY

V: TRBV28
CDR3: ASSFPWSRTKRHNEQF